This T cell receptor (beta chain) was recorded in a study of cytomegalovirus exposure and HLA in healthy donors. Study summary: Some 85 million unique TCRs, all from HLA-typed donors, were included in an early release of the data.

The V gene's germline CDR1 is KGHSH and CDR2 LQKENI. The CDR3 runs 13 residues. The V gene end was trimmed by 3 bases and the J gene end by 11 bases; junction bases not matched to a gene: 7. PCR amplification relied on 60 Vbeta primers (plus 13 Jbeta primers). Sequencing was performed with immunoSEQ multiplex PCR; in TCRdb, only in-frame clones are kept and a portion is missing. This sample carries about 110,000 clones, with 0.59% going to the ten biggest clones. This clonotype was obtained from a man in his forties or fifties in good health and CMV-seronegative. Specimen: PBMCs. V and J are TRBV18 and TRBJ2-5; 9 bases line up with TRBD1. CDR3 DNA: TGTGCCAGCTCACCGGGACAGGGAGGTGAGCAGTACTTC. This sequence encodes CASSPGQGGEQYF.